This T cell receptor (beta chain) was observed in a study of cytomegalovirus exposure and HLA in healthy donors. PCR was performed using 60 Vbeta and 13 Jbeta primers. Sequenced by immunoSEQ multiplex PCR; TCRdb stores in-frame clones only, minus some. The sample contains over 150,000 clones, roughly 74% of which appear only once. General study results and limits: The study carried out a later analysis of TCR beta sequences. It associated 15,000 to 20,000 of them with specific HLA alleles at a false discovery rate of 0.05.

This clone was counted between two and nine times. Its antigen is unknown. The source is a male donor in good health and CMV-seronegative. Input material: PBMCs.

CDR3 DNA: TGTGCCAGCAGCCCCGGACAGATTTTGAACACTGAAGCTTTCTTT. Amino acid sequence: CASSPGQILNTEAFF. The J gene is TRBJ1-1, the V gene TRBV7-9; a possible D gene is TRBD1 (6 bases). In germline, CDR1 is SEHNR, CDR2 FQNEAQ (reference sequence). The CDR3 covers 15 residues. The V end lost 5 bases, the J end lost 0 bases, and 13 bases lay between the germline ends. The complete variable domain, with remaining parts taken from reference TRBV7-9 and TRBJ1-1, reads DTGVSQNPRHKITKRGQNVTFRCDPISEHNRLYWYRQTLGQGPEFLTYFQNEAQLEKSRLLSDRFSAERPKGSFSTLEIQRTEQGDSAMYLCASSPGQILNTEAFFGQGTRLTVV.